The next 23 T cell receptor beta chains were all read from a single sample in a study of breast tumors, draining lymph nodes, adjacent tissues. MiXCR, run by TCRdb on the multiplex PCR reads, gives a single entry per CDR3 protein. The sample lists approximately 23,000 distinct CDR3 sequences, around 68% seen once, with about 25% in the top ten. The sequenced material came from tumor-adjacent breast tissue. These receptors all come from a female donor with breast cancer. Some clones in this sample may be carry-over from other donors' samples.

The rearrangement links TRBV2 to TRBJ2-7, with TRBD2 matching over 8 bases. The V gene's germline CDR1 is SNHLY and CDR2 FYNNEI. The V gene end was trimmed by 6 bases and the J gene end by 1 base; junction bases not matched to a gene: 5. There are 14 residues in the CDR3. The DNA for the CDR3 is TGTGCCAGCAGGGGTAGCGGGGTGTCCTACGAGCAGTACTTC. It yields the protein CASRGSGVSYEQYF.

Details on this clonotype: At one of its ends the junction is not consistent with the germline gene, which may arise from a read error. The chain links TRBV7-7 to TRBJ2-2; TRBD2 agrees at 12 bases. There are 14 residues in the CDR3. CDR1 and CDR2 (germline): SSHAT, FNYEAQ (reference sequence). CDR3 sequence (DNA): TGTGCTAGCAAACTAGCGGGAGGCACCGGGGAGCTGTTTTTT. This codes for CASKLAGGTGELFF.

This chain connects TRBV4-1 to TRBJ2-7; D is possibly TRBD1 or TRBD2 (6 bases each). The V end was cut by 0 bases, the J end by 3 bases, with 9 bases between. The CDR3 totals 14 residues. The V gene's germline CDR1 is MGHRA and CDR2 YSYEKL. The CDR3: CASSQEGGHYEQYF. CDR3 DNA sequence: TGCGCCAGCAGCCAAGAGGGGGGACACTACGAGCAGTACTTC.

V and J are TRBV9 and TRBJ2-1; D is ambiguous. CDR1 SGDLS and CDR2 YYNGEE come from the germline V gene. The CDR3 has 15 amino acids. Trimming removed 3 bases at V and 1 base at J, with 11 bases between. For the CDR3, the DNA is TGTGCCAGCAGCGCCTTAGCCGAGTCCTACAATGAGCAGTTCTTC. It specifies CASSALAESYNEQFF. Full variable domain (missing parts from reference TRBV9 and TRBJ2-1): DSGVTQTPKHLITATGQRVTLRCSPRSGDLSVYWYQQSLDQGLQFLIQYYNGEERAKGNILERFSAQQFPDLHSELNLSSLELGDSALYFCASSALAESYNEQFFGPGTRLTVL.

This clonotype ranks as medium-sized (0.01 to 0.1%). The J gene is TRBJ2-2, the V gene TRBV12-3 or TRBV12-4, with TRBD2 matching 11 bases. Trimming cost V 5 bases and J 7 bases; bases outside gene matches: 3. The CDR3 is made up of 14 amino acids. The CDR3 nucleotides are TGTGCCAGCAGTAATAGCGGGAGGGTCGGGGAGCTGTTTTTT. It specifies CASSNSGRVGELFF.

This rearrangement joins TRBV29-1 to TRBJ2-7, with 7 nucleotides matching TRBD1. The CDR3 runs to 13 residues. Germline-derived CDR1 and CDR2 are SQVTM and ANQGSEA. V was pared by 6 bases and J by 2 bases, with 7 bases of the junction left unmatched. CDR3 in amino acids: CSVGQTEPYEQYF. The CDR3 DNA is TGCAGCGTGGGACAGACGGAACCCTACGAGCAGTACTTC.

The chain's CDR3 is CATLDSQGNEQFF. In DNA form, the CDR3 reads TGTGCCACCCTAGACTCACAGGGCAATGAGCAGTTCTTC. V gene TRBV6-6 combines with J gene TRBJ2-1; D is perhaps TRBD1 (6 bases). Per germline, CDR1 MNHNY and CDR2 SVGAGI (reference sequence). There are 13 residues in the CDR3. V shed 10 bases and J shed 6 bases, with 16 bases lying between them.

This clonotype was seen a handful of times. The chain employs TRBV20-1 and TRBJ2-5, with TRBD2 identical over 8 bases. Germline CDR1 and CDR2: DFQATT and SNEGSKA (reference sequence). V lost 6 bases and J lost 4; bases outside the gene matches: 19. The CDR3 contains 17 residues. Written as DNA, the CDR3 is TGCAGTGCGCATCGCCCTACCGCGGGAGGAGGATTAGAGACCCAGTACTTC. This translates into CSAHRPTAGGGLETQYF.

The chain couples TRBV20-1 to TRBJ2-2; D is uncertain. CDR3 size: 16 residues. Trimming pared 5 bases from V and 4 bases from J, leaving 20 bases between. Germline V CDR1 and CDR2: DFQATT, SNEGSKA (reference sequence). CDR3 nucleotide sequence: TGCAGTGCTCTACGTCGGAGTACCGATGGCACCGGGGAGCTGTTTTTT. Amino acids: CSALRRSTDGTGELFF.

The chain has TRBV25-1 and TRBJ2-3, with D perhaps matching TRBD2 (5 bases). Germline lookup yields CDR1 MGHDK and CDR2 SYGVNS. This CDR3 has 16 residues. Trimming removed 3 bases from V and 0 bases from J, with 13 bases in between. CDR3 DNA: TGTGCCAGCAGTGACTCGAGGGCCAGCAGCACAGATACGCAGTATTTT. Protein product: CASSDSRASSTDTQYF.

The gene calls are TRBV19 and TRBJ1-2, with a weak D call TRBD1 (5 bases). The ends were cut back, 6 bases at V and 4 bases at J, with 15 bases in the middle. This CDR3 contains 14 residues. Germline CDR1 and CDR2: LNHDA and SQIVND (reference sequence). The CDR3: CASRGLGGGYGYTF. DNA for the CDR3: TGTGCCAGTAGGGGACTCGGAGGAGGCTATGGCTACACCTTC.

The rearrangement links TRBV5-6 to TRBJ2-5; the D is unclear. The CDR3 is 14 amino acids. Germline loops: CDR1 SGHDT, CDR2 YYEEEE. Between the trimmed V and J ends, which lost 2 bases and 5 bases, there was a span of 13 bases. CDR3: CASSLVVVGETQYF. CDR3 bases: TGTGCCAGCAGCTTAGTCGTAGTGGGGGAGACCCAGTACTTC.

V gene TRBV7-9 combines with J gene TRBJ1-1; TRBD1 aligns across 8 bases. CDR3 length: 13 amino acids. Germline CDR1 is SEHNR and CDR2 is FQNEAQ (reference sequence). The V and J ends lost 5 bases and 4 bases, in that order; junction bases with no gene match: 3. CDR3 nucleotide sequence: TGTGCCAGCAGCGATACAGGGGGCACTGAAGCTTTCTTT. This gives the protein CASSDTGGTEAFF.

The V call is TRBV11-2, the J call TRBJ2-1; possibly TRBD1 for D (6 bases). V was trimmed by 6 bases and J by 5 bases, leaving 17 bases between them. Germline CDR1 SGHAT, CDR2 FQNNGV. CDR3 size: 15 residues. The CDR3 sequence is CASRGGSGANNEQFF. In DNA, the CDR3 is TGTGCCAGCAGGGGTGGGTCAGGGGCAAACAATGAGCAGTTCTTC.

This chain uses TRBV9 with TRBJ2-1; 7 bases fit TRBD2. The CDR3 spans 16 residues. Germline V gives CDR1 SGDLS, CDR2 YYNGEE. V lost 4 bases, J lost 0 bases, and 7 bases stayed unmatched. The CDR3 DNA reads TGTGCCAGCAGCCCAGCGGGACTAAGCTCCTACAATGAGCAGTTCTTC. It yields the protein CASSPAGLSSYNEQFF.

The V and J genes are TRBV5-1 and TRBJ2-1, with 7 nucleotides matching TRBD2. CDR3 length equals 13 residues. The V gene end was trimmed by 0 bases and the J gene end by 10 bases; junction bases not matched to a gene: 4. CDR1 and CDR2 (germline): SGHRS, YFSETQ. The DNA for the CDR3 is TGCGCCAGCAGCTTGGGACTAGCAGGGGAGCAGTTCTTC. Translation gives CASSLGLAGEQFF.

V gene TRBV4-1 combines with J gene TRBJ2-3, with D unclear. Germline V gene lookup returns CDR1 MGHRA and CDR2 YSYEKL. V lost 1 base, J lost 2 bases, and 16 bases lay in between. The CDR3 has 17 residues. The CDR3 nucleotides read TGCGCCAGCAGCCAAGCAGTGAGCTGGTGTCACACAGATACGCAGTATTTT. It specifies CASSQAVSWCHTDTQYF.

In this sample, this clonotype turned up once. The chain uses TRBV12-3 or TRBV12-4 and TRBJ2-3, with 12 bases lining up with TRBD2. The J segment lost 6 bases and the V segment lost 4 bases, leaving 5 bases of the junction unmatched. This CDR3 region has 15 residues. CDR3 DNA: TGTGCCAGCAGTTCCCTAGCGGGAGGGAGGGATACGCAGTATTTT. Protein: CASSSLAGGRDTQYF.

Many counts were recorded for this clonotype. The CDR3 sequence: CASSLDTGAFYNEQFF. The CDR3 DNA reads as TGTGCCAGCAGCTTGGATACAGGGGCATTTTACAATGAGCAGTTCTTC. V and J are TRBV5-6 and TRBJ2-1; 7 positions agree with TRBD1. There are 16 residues in the CDR3. With 0 bases clipped from V and 4 bases from J, the junction kept 7 bases outside the gene matches. Looked up from germline, CDR1 is SGHDT and CDR2 is YYEEEE.

This chain joins TRBV6-4 and TRBJ2-7; D is ambiguous. This CDR3 comprises 10 residues. V lost 3 bases to trimming and J lost 6 bases, with 3 bases between them. Germline CDR1 MRHNA, CDR2 SNTAGT. CDR3: CASSEGEQYF. The DNA of the CDR3 is TGTGCCAGCAGTGAAGGCGAGCAGTACTTC.

The chain employs TRBV10-3 and TRBJ1-5, with 7 positions matching TRBD1. This CDR3 comprises 18 residues. Unmatched junction bases numbered 11, after V lost 2 bases and J lost 1 base. The germline V gene encodes CDR1 ENHRY and CDR2 SYGVKD. The CDR3 sequence: CAISEGRGSFGSNQPQHF. The CDR3 nucleotides are TGTGCCATCAGTGAGGGCAGGGGGTCGTTCGGGAGCAATCAGCCCCAGCATTTT.

V is TRBV5-5 and J is TRBJ2-1; no clear D gene. V dropped 0 bases and J dropped 3 bases, with 10 bases sitting between them. The germline V gene encodes CDR1 SGHKS and CDR2 YYEKEE (reference sequence). CDR3 length: 15 amino acids. The CDR3 nucleotides read TGTGCCAGCAGCTTGGTAGGGTCTCGCTACAATGAGCAGTTCTTC. The encoded protein is CASSLVGSRYNEQFF.

Written as DNA, the CDR3 is TGCAGTGCTAGAGACCTAGCGGGAGGGACAGATACGCAGTATTTT. This sequence encodes CSARDLAGGTDTQYF. V and J are TRBV20-1 and TRBJ2-3; 12 nucleotides line up with TRBD2. The J segment lost 3 bases and the V segment lost 0 bases, leaving 1 base of the junction unmatched. CDR1 is DFQATT and CDR2 is SNEGSKA in the germline V gene (reference sequence). The CDR3 runs 15 residues.